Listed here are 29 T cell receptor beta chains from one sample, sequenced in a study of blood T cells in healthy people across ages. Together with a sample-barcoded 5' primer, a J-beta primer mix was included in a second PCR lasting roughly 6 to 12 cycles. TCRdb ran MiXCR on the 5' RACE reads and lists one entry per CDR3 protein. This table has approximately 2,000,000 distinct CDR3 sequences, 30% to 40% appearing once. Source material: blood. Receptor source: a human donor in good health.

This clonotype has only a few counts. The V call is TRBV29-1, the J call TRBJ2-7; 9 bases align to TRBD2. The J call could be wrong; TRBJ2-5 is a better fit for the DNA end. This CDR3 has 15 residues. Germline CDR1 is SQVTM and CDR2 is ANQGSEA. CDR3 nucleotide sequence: TGCAGCGTTGAAGATTTTAGCGGGGGTATCGAGACCCAGTACTTC. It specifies CSVEDFSGGIETQYF.

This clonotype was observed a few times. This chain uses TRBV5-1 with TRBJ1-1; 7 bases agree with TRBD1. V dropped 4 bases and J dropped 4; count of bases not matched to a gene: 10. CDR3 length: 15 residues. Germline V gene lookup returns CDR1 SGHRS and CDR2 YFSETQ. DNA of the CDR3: TGCGCCAGCAGCCCCACTCCACAGGGGTTCACTGAAGCTTTCTTT. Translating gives CASSPTPQGFTEAFF.

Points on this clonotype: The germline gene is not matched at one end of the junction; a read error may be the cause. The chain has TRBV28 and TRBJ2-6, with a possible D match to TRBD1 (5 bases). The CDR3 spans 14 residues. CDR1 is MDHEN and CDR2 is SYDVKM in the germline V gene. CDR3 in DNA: TGTGCCAGCAGTATCGGATCTGGGGCCAACGTCCCGACTTTC. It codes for CASSIGSGANVPTF.

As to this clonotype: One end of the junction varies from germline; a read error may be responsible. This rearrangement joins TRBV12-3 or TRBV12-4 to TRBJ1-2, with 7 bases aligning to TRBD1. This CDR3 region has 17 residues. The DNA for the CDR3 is TGTGTCAGCAGTTTGGAGGGACAGCCTATTACGCTCTATGGCTACACCTTC. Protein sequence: CVSSLEGQPITLYGYTF.

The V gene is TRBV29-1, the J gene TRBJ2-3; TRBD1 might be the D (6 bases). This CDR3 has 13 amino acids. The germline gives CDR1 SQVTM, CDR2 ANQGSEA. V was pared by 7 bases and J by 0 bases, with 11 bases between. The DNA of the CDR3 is TGCAGCGGAGGTGGACAGAGCACAGATACGCAGTATTTT. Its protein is CSGGGQSTDTQYF.

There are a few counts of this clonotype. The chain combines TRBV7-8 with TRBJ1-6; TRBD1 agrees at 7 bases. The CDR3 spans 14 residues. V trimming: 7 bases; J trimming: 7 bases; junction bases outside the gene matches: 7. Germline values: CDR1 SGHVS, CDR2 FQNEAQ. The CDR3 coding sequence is TGTGCCAGCAACACAGGGGAACCGAATTCACCCCTCCACTTT. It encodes CASNTGEPNSPLHF.

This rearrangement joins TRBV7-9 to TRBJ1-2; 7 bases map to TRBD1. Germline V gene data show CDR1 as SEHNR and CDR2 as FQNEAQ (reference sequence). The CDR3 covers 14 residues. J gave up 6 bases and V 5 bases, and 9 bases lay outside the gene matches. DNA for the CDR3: TGTGCCAGCAGCGCCGGAACAGGGGACCATGGCTACACCTTC. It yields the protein CASSAGTGDHGYTF.

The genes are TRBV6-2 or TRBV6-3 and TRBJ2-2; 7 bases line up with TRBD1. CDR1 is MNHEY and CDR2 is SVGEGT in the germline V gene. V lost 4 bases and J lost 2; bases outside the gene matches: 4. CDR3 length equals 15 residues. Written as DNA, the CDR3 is TGTGCCAGCAGTTGGGGACAGCTAAACACCGGGGAGCTGTTTTTT. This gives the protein CASSWGQLNTGELFF.

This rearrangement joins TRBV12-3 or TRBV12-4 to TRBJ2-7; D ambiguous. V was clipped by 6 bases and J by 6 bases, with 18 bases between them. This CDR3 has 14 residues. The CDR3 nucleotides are TGTGCCAGCAGACCAGCAGGACGTTGGTCCGAGCAGTACTTC. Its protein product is CASRPAGRWSEQYF.

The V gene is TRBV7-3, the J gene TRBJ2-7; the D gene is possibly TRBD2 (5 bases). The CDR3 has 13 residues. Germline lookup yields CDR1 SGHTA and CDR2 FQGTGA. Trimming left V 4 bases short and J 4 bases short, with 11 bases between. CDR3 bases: TGTGCCAGCAGCTCCGGGATCGTTTACGAGCAGTACTTC. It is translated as CASSSGIVYEQYF.

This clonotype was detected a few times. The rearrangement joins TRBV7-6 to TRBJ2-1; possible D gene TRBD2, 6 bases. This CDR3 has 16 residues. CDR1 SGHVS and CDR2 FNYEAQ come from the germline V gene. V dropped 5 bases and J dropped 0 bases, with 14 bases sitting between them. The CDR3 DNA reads TGTGCCAGCAGCCGGCACGGGGGTCGCTCCTACAATGAGCAGTTCTTC. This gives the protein CASSRHGGRSYNEQFF.

Here the CDR3 reads CASSYNAYEQYF. The CDR3 coding sequence is TGCGCCAGCAGCTATAACGCCTACGAGCAGTACTTC. The chain links TRBV5-1 to TRBJ2-7, with D unresolved. CDR1 is SGHRS, CDR2 YFSETQ, per germline. V was pared by 3 bases and J by 2 bases, with 6 bases between. This CDR3 has 12 amino acids.

In DNA, the CDR3 is TGCGCCAGCAGCTCCTCTCCGGGGCGCACAGATACGCAGTATTTT. Its protein is CASSSSPGRTDTQYF. The chain employs TRBV5-1 and TRBJ2-3, with D perhaps being TRBD1 or TRBD2 (5 bases each). Germline V gene lookup returns CDR1 SGHRS and CDR2 YFSETQ. Trimming took 3 bases from V and 1 from J, leaving 12 bases between them. The CDR3 runs 15 residues.

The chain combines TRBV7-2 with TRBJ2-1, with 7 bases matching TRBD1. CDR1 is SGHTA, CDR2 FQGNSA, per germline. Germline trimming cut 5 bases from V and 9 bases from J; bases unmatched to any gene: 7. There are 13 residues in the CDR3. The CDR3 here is CASSPGTVGEQFF. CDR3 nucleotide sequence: TGTGCCAGCAGCCCAGGGACAGTCGGTGAGCAGTTCTTC.

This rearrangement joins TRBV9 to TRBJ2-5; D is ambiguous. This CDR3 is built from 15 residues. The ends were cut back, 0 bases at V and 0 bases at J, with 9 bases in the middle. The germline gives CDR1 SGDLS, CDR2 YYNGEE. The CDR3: CASSVDDTYQETQYF. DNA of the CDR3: TGTGCCAGCAGCGTAGATGATACGTACCAAGAGACCCAGTACTTC.

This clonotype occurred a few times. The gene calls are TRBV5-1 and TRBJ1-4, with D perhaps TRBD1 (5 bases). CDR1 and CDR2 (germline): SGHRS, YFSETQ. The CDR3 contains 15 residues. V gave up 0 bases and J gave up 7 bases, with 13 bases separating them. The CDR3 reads CASSLGRREGEKLFF. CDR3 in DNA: TGCGCCAGCAGCTTGGGGCGCAGGGAAGGTGAAAAACTGTTTTTT.

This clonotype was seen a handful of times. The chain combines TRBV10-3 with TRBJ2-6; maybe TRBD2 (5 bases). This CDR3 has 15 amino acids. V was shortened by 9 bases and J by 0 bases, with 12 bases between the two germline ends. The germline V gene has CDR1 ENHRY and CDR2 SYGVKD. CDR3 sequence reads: CAIQRDISGANVLTF. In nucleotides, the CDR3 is TGTGCCATACAGAGGGATATCTCTGGGGCCAACGTCCTGACTTTC.

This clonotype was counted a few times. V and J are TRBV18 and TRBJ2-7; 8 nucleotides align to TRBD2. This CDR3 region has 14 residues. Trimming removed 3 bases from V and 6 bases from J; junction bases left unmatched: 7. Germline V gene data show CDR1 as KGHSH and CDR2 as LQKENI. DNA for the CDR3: TGTGCCAGCTCACCCGACACCGGGAGGGCCGAGCAGTACTTC. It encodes CASSPDTGRAEQYF.

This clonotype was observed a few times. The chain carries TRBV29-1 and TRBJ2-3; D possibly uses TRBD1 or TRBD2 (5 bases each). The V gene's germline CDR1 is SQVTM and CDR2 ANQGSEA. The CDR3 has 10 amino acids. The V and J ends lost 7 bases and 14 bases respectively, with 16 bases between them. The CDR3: CSADEGRGYF. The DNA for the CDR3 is TGCAGCGCGGACGAGGGACGAGGGTATTTT.

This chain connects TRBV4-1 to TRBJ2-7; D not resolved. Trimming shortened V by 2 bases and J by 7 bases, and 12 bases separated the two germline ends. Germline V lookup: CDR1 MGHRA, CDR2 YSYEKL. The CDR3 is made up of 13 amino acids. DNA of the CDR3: TGCGCCAGCAGCCAACTGGACGTATCAGAGCAGTACTTC. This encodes CASSQLDVSEQYF.

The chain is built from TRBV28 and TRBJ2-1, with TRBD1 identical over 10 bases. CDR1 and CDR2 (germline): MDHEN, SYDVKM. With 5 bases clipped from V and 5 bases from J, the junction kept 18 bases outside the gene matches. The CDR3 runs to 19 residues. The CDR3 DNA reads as TGTGCCAGCAGTCTATACGTAGGGGACAGGGGCGAGGAAGACAATGAGCAGTTCTTC. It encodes CASSLYVGDRGEEDNEQFF.

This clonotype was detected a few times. In DNA, the CDR3 is TGTGCCAGCAGCTTTCTTCCTGACTCCCCTCTCCGGGAAGAGACCCAGTACTTC. As protein: CASSFLPDSPLREETQYF. The rearrangement uses TRBV5-5 and TRBJ2-5; D remains unclear. Germline V lookup: CDR1 SGHKS, CDR2 YYEKEE (reference sequence). The V and J ends lost 2 bases and 3 bases respectively, with 23 bases between them. The CDR3 has 18 amino acids.

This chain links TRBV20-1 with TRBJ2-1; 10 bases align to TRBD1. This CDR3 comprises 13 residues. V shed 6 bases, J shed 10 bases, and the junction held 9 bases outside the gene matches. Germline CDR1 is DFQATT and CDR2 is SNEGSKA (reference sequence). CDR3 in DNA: TGCAGTGCCCCGGGACAGGGGACTACCGAGCAGTTCTTC. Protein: CSAPGQGTTEQFF.

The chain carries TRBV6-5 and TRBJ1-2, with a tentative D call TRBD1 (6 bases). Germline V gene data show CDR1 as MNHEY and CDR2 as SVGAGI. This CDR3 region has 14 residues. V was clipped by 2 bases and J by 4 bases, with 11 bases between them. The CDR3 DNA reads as TGTGCCAGCAGTTACGGGACAATGGGCTATGGCTACACCTTC. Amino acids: CASSYGTMGYGYTF.

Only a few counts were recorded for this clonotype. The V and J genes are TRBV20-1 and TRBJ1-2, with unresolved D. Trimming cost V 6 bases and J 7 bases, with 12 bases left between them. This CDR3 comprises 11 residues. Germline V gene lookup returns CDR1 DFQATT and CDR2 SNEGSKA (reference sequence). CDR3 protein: CSAPLLGGYTF. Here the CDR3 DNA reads TGCAGTGCCCCTCTTTTGGGTGGCTACACCTTC.

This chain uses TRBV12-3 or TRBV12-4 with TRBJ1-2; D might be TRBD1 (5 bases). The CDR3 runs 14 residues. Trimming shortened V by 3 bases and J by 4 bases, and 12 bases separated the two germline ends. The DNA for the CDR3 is TGTGCCAGCAGTTTGGGGGATTACAGCTATGGCTACACCTTC. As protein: CASSLGDYSYGYTF.

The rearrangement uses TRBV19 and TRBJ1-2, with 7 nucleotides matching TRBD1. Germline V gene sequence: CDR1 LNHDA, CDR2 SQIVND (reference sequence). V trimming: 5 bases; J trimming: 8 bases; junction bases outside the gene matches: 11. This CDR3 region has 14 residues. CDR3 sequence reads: CASSSDRDRRGYTF. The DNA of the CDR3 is TGTGCCAGTAGTTCAGACAGGGACCGCCGGGGCTACACCTTC. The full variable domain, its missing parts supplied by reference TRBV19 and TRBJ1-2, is DGGITQSPKYLFRKEGQNVTLSCEQNLNHDAMYWYRQDPGQGLRLIYYSQIVNDFQKGDIAEGYSVSREKKESFPLTVTSAQKNPTAFYLCASSSDRDRRGYTFGSGTRLTVV.

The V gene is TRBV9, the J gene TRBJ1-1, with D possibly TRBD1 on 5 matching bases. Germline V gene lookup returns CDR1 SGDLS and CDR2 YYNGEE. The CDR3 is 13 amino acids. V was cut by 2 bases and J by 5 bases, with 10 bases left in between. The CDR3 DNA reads TGTGCCAGCAGCGTGGGGGTTGTGACTGAAGCTTTCTTT. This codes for CASSVGVVTEAFF.

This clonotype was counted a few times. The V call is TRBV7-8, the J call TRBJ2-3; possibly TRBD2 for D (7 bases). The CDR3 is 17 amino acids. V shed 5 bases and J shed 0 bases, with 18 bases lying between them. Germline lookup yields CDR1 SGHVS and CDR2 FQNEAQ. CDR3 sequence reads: CASSPTRGARSTDTQYF. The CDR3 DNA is TGTGCCAGCAGCCCCACCCGGGGGGCGAGAAGCACAGATACGCAGTATTTT. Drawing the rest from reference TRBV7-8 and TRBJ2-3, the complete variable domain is GAGVSQSPRYKVAKRGQDVALRCDPISGHVSLFWYQQALGQGPEFLTYFQNEAQLDKSGLPSDRFFAERPEGSVSTLKIQRTQQEDSAVYLCASSPTRGARSTDTQYFGPGTRLTVL.